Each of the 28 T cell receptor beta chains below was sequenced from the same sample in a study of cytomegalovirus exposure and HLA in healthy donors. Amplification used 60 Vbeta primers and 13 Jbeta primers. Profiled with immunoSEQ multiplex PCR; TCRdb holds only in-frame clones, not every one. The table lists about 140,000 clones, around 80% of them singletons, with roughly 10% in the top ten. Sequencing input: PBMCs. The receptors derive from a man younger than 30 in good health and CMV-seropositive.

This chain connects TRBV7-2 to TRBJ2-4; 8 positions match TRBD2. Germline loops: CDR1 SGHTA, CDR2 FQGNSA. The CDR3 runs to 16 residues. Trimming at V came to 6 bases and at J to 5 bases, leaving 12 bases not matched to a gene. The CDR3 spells CASSHISGSAENIQYF. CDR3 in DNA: TGTGCCAGCAGTCACATCAGCGGGAGCGCGGAAAACATTCAGTACTTC.

CDR3 in DNA: TGTGCCACTTCCAGCCGAAGCGCCTACGAGCAGTACTTC. Translating gives CATSSRSAYEQYF. The V call is TRBV19, the J call TRBJ2-7; no firm D call. Trimming removed 10 bases at V and 2 bases at J, with 15 bases between. The germline gives CDR1 LNHDA, CDR2 SQIVND (reference sequence). CDR3 length equals 13 residues.

The CDR3 spells CASSFRGTGTANYGYTF. The CDR3 DNA is TGTGCCAGCAGTTTCAGGGGCACAGGGACAGCTAACTATGGCTACACCTTC. The chain links TRBV27 to TRBJ1-2; TRBD1 agrees at 7 bases. The J segment lost 0 bases and the V segment lost 3 bases, leaving 10 bases of the junction unmatched. This CDR3 is 17 amino acids long. Germline V gene lookup returns CDR1 MNHEY and CDR2 SMNVEV (reference sequence).

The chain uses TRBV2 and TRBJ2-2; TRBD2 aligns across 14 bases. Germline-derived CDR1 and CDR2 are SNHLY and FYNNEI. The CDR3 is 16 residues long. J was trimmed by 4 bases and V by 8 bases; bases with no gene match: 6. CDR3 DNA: TGTGCCAGCGTACTGGGACTAGCGGGAGTCACCGGGGAGCTGTTTTTT. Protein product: CASVLGLAGVTGELFF.

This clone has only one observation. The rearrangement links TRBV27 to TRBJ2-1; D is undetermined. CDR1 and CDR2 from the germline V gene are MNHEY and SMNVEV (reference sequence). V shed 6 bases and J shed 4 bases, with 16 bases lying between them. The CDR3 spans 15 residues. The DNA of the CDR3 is TGTGCCAGCAGACTTCTGGGCAGCCCTTACAATGAGCAGTTCTTC. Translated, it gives CASRLLGSPYNEQFF.

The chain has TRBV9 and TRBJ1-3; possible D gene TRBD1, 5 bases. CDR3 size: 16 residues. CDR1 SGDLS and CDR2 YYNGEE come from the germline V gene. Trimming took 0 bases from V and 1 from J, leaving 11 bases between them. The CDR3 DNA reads TGTGCCAGCAGCGTAGCTTCAGGGTATTCTGGAAACACCATATATTTT. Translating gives CASSVASGYSGNTIYF.

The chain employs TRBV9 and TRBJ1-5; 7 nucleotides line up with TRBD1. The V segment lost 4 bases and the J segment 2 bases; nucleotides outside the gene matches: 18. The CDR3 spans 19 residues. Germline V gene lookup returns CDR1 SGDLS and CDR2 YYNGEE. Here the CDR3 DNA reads TGTGCCAGCAGCCCCCCATCTCTGGCCGTTACAGGGGGCAATCAGCCCCAGCATTTT. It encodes CASSPPSLAVTGGNQPQHF.

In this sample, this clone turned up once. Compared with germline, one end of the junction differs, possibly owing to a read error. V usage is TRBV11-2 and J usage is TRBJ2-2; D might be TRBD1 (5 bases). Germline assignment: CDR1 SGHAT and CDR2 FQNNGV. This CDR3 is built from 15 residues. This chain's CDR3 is CPSSLAWTLTGELFF. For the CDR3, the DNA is TGTCCCAGCAGCTTAGCATGGACACTCACCGGGGAGCTGTTTTTT. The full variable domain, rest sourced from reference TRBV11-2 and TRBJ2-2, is EAGVAQSPRYKIIEKRQSVAFWCNPISGHATLYWYQQILGQGPKLLIQFQNNGVVDDSQLPKDRFSAERLKGVDSTLKIQPAKLEDSAVYLCPSSLAWTLTGELFFGEGSRLTVL.

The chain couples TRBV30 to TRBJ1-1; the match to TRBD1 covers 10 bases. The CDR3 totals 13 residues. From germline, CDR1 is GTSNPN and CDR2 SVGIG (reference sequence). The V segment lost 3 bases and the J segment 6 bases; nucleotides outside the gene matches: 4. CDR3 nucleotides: TGTGCCTGGAGCCGACAGGGGGCCGCTGAAGCTTTCTTT. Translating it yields CAWSRQGAAEAFF.

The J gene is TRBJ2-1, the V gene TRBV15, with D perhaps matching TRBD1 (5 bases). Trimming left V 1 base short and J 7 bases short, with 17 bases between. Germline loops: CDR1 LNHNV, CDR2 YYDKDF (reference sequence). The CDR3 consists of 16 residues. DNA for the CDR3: TGTGCCACCAGCAGAGGGACAACCGGAGTGAGGAATGAGCAGTTCTTC. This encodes CATSRGTTGVRNEQFF.

The CDR3 loop reads CASSPPLSRESDTQYF. For the CDR3, the DNA is TGTGCCAGTAGTCCCCCGTTGAGCCGGGAATCAGATACGCAGTATTTT. The gene calls are TRBV19 and TRBJ2-3, with D perhaps TRBD2 (5 bases). Trimming stripped 5 bases from V and 4 bases from J, with 19 bases between. This CDR3 is 16 amino acids long. Germline assignment: CDR1 LNHDA and CDR2 SQIVND (reference sequence).

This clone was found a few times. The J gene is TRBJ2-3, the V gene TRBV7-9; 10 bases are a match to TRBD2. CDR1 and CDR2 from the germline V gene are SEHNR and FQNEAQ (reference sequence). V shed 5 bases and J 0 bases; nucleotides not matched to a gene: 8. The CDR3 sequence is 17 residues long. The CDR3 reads CASSLLRTSGSTDTQYF. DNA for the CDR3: TGTGCCAGCAGCCTGTTGCGGACTAGCGGCAGCACAGATACGCAGTATTTT.

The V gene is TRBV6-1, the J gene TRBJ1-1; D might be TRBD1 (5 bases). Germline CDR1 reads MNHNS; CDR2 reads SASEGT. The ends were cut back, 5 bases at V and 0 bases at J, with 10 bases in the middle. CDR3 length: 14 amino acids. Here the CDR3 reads CASSSRVLNTEAFF. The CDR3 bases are TGTGCCAGCAGTTCCAGGGTATTGAACACTGAAGCTTTCTTT.

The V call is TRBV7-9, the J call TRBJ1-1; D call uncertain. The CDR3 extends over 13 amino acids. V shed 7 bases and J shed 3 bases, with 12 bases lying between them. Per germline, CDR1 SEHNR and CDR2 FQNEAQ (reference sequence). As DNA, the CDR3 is TGTGCCAGCACCGCAGACTCCTACACTGAAGCTTTCTTT. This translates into CASTADSYTEAFF. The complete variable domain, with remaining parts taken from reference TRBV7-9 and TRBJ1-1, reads DTGVSQNPRHKITKRGQNVTFRCDPISEHNRLYWYRQTLGQGPEFLTYFQNEAQLEKSRLLSDRFSAERPKGSFSTLEIQRTEQGDSAMYLCASTADSYTEAFFGQGTRLTVV.

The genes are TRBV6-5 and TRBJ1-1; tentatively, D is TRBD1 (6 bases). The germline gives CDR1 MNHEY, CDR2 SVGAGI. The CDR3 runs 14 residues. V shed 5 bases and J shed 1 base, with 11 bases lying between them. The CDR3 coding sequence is TGTGCCAGCAGTGAAATGGGACAGAACACTGAAGCTTTCTTT. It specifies CASSEMGQNTEAFF.

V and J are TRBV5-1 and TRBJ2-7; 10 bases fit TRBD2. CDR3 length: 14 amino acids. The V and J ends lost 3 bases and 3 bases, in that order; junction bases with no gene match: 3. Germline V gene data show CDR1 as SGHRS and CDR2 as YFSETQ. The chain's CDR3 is CASSSTSGFYEQYF. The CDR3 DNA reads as TGCGCCAGCAGCTCGACTAGCGGGTTCTACGAGCAGTACTTC.

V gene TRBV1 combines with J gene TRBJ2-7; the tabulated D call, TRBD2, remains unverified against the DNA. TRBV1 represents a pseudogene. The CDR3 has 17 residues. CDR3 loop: CTSSQEECGNASYEQYF. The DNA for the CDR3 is TGCACCAGCAGCCAAGAAGAATGCGGGAATGCCTCCTACGAGCAGTACTTC.

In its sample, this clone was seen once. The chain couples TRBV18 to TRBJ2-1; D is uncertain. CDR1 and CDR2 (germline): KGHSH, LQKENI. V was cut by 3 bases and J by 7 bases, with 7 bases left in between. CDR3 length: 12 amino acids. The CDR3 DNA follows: TGTGCCAGCTCACCCGGAGCTAATGAGCAGTTCTTC. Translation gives CASSPGANEQFF.

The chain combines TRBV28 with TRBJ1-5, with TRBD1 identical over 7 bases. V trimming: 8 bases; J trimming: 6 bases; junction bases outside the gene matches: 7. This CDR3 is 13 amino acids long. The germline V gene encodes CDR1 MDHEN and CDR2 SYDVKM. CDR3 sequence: CASLQGYSQPQHF. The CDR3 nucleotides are TGTGCCAGCCTACAGGGGTATAGTCAGCCCCAGCATTTT.

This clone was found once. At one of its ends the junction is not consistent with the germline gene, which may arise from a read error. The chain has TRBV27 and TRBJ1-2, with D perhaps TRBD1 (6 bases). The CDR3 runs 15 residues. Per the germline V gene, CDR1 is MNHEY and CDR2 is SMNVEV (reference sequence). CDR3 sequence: CSSSSWDTPNYGYTF. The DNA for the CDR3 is TGTTCCAGCAGTTCCTGGGACACCCCTAACTATGGCTACACCTTC.

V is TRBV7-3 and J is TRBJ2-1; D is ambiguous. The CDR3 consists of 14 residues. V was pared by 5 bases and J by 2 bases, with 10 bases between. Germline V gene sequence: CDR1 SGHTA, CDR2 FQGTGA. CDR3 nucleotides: TGTGCCAGCAGCGCGCATGACACCTACAATGAGCAGTTCTTC. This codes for CASSAHDTYNEQFF.

The CDR3 sequence: CASGGGSTEAFF. CDR3 bases: TGTGCCAGTGGGGGAGGGAGTACTGAAGCTTTCTTT. The chain couples TRBV13 to TRBJ1-1, with D possibly TRBD1 on 5 matching bases. CDR3 length equals 12 residues. Germline CDR1 PRHDT, CDR2 FYEKMQ (reference sequence). The V end was cut by 9 bases, the J end by 5 bases, with 13 bases between.

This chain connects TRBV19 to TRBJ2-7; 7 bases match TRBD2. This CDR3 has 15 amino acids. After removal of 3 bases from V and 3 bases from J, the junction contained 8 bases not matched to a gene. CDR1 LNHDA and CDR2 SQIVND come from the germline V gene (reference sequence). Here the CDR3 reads CASSIRAGVLYEQYF. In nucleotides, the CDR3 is TGTGCCAGTAGTATCCGGGCGGGAGTTCTCTACGAGCAGTACTTC.

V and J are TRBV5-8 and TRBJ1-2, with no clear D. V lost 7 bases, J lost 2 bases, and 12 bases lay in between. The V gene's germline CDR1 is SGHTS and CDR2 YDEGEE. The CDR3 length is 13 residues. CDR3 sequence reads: CASLQRVNYGYTF. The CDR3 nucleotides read TGTGCCAGCTTACAGCGGGTAAACTATGGCTACACCTTC.

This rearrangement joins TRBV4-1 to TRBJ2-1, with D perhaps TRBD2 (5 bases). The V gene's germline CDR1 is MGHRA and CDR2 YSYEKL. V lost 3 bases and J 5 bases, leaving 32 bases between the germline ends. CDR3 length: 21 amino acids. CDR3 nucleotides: TGCGCCAGCAGCCATCACCCTCTTGGGGAGAAGGTATTTCGTCGGGACAATGAGCAGTTCTTC. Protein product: CASSHHPLGEKVFRRDNEQFF.

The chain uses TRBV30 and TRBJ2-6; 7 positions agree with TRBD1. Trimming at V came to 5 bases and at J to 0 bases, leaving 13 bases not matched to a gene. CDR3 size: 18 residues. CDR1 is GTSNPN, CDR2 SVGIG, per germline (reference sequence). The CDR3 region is CAWGKQGTKFSGANVLTF. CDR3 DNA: TGTGCCTGGGGGAAACAGGGGACGAAATTCTCTGGGGCCAACGTCCTGACTTTC.

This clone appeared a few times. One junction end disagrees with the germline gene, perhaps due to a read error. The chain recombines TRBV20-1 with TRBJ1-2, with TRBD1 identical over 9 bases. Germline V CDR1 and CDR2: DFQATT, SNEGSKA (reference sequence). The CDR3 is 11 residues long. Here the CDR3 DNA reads TGCAGTGCTACCGCGGGGACAGGGCTGGCCTTC. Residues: CSATAGTGLAF.

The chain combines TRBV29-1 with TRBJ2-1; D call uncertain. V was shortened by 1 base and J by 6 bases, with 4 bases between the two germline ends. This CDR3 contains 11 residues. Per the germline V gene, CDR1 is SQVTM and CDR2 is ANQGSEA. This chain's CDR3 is CSVEVINEQFF. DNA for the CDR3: TGCAGCGTTGAAGTTATCAATGAGCAGTTCTTC.